The clone carrying this T cell receptor (beta chain) was seen more than once but under ten times. What it binds is unknown. CDR3 size: 17 residues. The V gene end was trimmed by 2 bases and the J gene end by 1 base; junction bases not matched to a gene: 6. CDR1 is LGHNA and CDR2 is YNFKEQ in the germline V gene. The sample is drawn from a study of shared clonotypes between healthy human individuals. Study outcomes and limitations: Sequencing depth was a factor that was expected to affect clonotype sharing among donors.

For sorted subsets, about 200 ng DNA per replicate equaled roughly 29,000 T cell genomes. Sequencing was performed with immunoSEQ multiplex PCR; in TCRdb, only in-frame clones are kept and a portion is missing. The sample shows about 2.4 million clones, about 92% of them seen only once. The sequenced sample was naive CD4+ T cells sorted from blood. The sample's subset: CD45RA+ positively selected. The genes are TRBV4-2 and TRBJ1-5, with 9 bases identical to TRBD1. The clonotype was recovered from a man aged 18 to 35 in good health. CDR3: CASSQLQGAESNQPQHF. The CDR3 DNA reads TGTGCCAGCAGCCAACTACAGGGGGCCGAGAGCAATCAGCCCCAGCATTTT.